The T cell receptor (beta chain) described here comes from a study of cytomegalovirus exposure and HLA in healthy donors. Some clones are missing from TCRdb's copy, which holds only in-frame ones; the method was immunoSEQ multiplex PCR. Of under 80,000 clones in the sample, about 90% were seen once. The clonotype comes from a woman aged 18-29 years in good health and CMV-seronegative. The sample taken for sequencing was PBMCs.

CDR3 coding DNA: TGTGCCAGCAGCTTTTCACAGCTCACAGATACGCAGTATTTT. Translating it yields CASSFSQLTDTQYF. The chain combines TRBV11-2 with TRBJ2-3; D is unclear. CDR1 and CDR2 from the germline V gene are SGHAT and FQNNGV. Trimming took off 3 bases at V and 2 bases at J, with 9 bases between the two ends. There are 14 residues in the CDR3.